This T cell receptor beta chain was captured by sequencing in a study of T cells in Graves' hyperthyroidism and ophthalmopathy (dated by TCRdb to between 2018 and 2021). Regarding the complete study: Peripheral blood was sampled at the time of initial diagnosis, prior to any treatment. According to the paper, TCR Vbeta CDR3 sequencing was carried out on some 130 peripheral blood samples, which came from approximately 43 ophthalmopathy, roughly 75 hyperthyroidism and around 17 progressor patients. For training and testing, the 80 to 100 patients in the discovery cohort were randomly divided in a 7:3 ratio. TCR V-J signatures able to tell the groups apart were searched for in a discovery cohort of 90 to 100 patients, of whom more than 40 had Graves' ophthalmopathy and 55 to 65 had stable Graves' hyperthyroidism. Prospective prediction of ophthalmopathy was tested in an independent validation cohort consisting of fewer than 20 hyperthyroidism patients and more than 15 patients who later progressed to ophthalmopathy. In addition, the study compared T-cell repertoires in thyroid tissue and in blood from roughly six Graves' hyperthyroidism patients. Once sampling was done, hyperthyroidism patients were given methimazole at a starting dose of 30 mg daily, whereas ophthalmopathy patients were given high-dose intravenous methylprednisolone.

The TCR beta CDR3 regions were amplified from the RNA transcripts. The TCR CDR3 was subjected to a first round of RT-PCR using the HTBI primer set and the Qiagen OneStep RT-PCR kit. A second multiplex PCR round built the libraries, followed by size selection and purification. Libraries were sequenced paired-end with 100 bp reads on an Illumina HiSeq2000. The paper's data handling went like this. Raw data were processed with SOAPnuke, discarding reads with adapters, uncalled bases, mean Phred below 15, or no exact constant-primer or identifier match. COPE v1.2.5 was used to merge the high-quality paired reads, and each unique nucleotide sequence was defined as a clonotype. MiTCR v1.1 was used to align clonotypes to the IMGT TRBV, TRBD and TRBJ reference segments. Analysis was restricted to V-J combinations with a frequency above 0.0001, which covered roughly 99% of repertoires. The TCS score was defined as F50 (clonal expansion) divided by E x V (chaos), with BLOSUM62-based TCRdist calculated between CDR3 peptides within each V-J. Welch's t-statistics and random forest reduced roughly 500 V-J features to roughly 13, which were used in a naive Bayes classifier (R e1071). TCRdb applied fastp at Q25 and MiXCR to the public reads, then kept only in-frame beta chains. Duplicate CDR3 protein sequences are folded into a single record with the most common DNA and genes. Here the V and J calls rest on TCRdb's processing, not on the authors' analysis. Present in this sample are approximately 560,000 distinct CDR3 sequences, more than 15% of which were seen just once. The ten largest clonotypes hold around 7.8% of the sample.

General study outcomes and caveats: A model built on a 13 V-J signature distinguished ophthalmopathy from stable hyperthyroidism, reaching around 87% sensitivity and 81.08% specificity in cross-validation and 80%/75% in testing. No statistical method was used to set the sample size in advance, and investigators knew the group allocation. In validation, the model predicted progression to ophthalmopathy a median of approximately 6.3 months before onset, with 65% to 71% sensitivity and 72.22% specificity. Most expanded thyroid clonotypes (frequency above 0.001) were also detected in blood, suggesting blood repertoires may reflect thyroid immune responses.

There are a few counts of this clonotype. No cognate antigen has been identified for it. Per-base qualities were not stored, and no clone one base away is much larger. Stable Graves' hyperthyroidism was defined as no progression to ophthalmopathy during 18 months of follow-up. The hyperthyroidism patients were between 18 and 65 years old and newly diagnosed, with a disease duration of less than 2 months. Exclusion was applied to patients with uncontrolled infections, other autoimmune diseases, pregnancy or lactation. Clinical symptoms, serum thyroxine and TRAb, thyroid ultrasound, and orbital computed tomography formed the basis for the diagnoses. PBMCs were separated from 7.5 to 10 ml of fresh peripheral blood using Ficoll-Paque density gradient centrifugation. Total RNA was extracted with Trizol reagent, and quality was checked on an Agilent 2100 Bioanalyzer. V trim: 0 bases; J trim: 8 bases; unmatched bases: 12. Measured from the cysteine to the phenylalanine, the CDR3 is 16 residues long. Only CDR3 DNA is held: 48 bases, read in frame from base 1. Taken from the germline V gene, the CDR1 and CDR2 loops are LGHNA and YSLEER.

The sequenced sample consisted of blood. The clonotype originates from a woman aged 25-40 years with Graves' hyperthyroidism. This chain joins TRBV4-3 to TRBJ1-2; 7 central nucleotides agree with TRBD1. The CDR3 amino acid sequence is: CASSQDFVRGKEGYTF. The DNA sequence is TGCGCCAGCAGCCAAGATTTCGTCAGGGGGAAGGAAGGCTACACCTTC.